Following are 25 T cell receptor beta chains from one sample sequenced in a study of blood T cell repertoires in COVID-19. TCRdb keeps only in-frame clones here, not all; method: immunoSEQ multiplex PCR. This sample yields 350,000 to 400,000 clones, of which approximately 92% are seen a single time; less than 1.2% belongs to the top ten. The material sequenced was PBMCs or T cells enriched from blood (not recorded which). The receptors derive from a man aged 18 to 30 who had recovered from COVID-19.

This clone has a single count. This rearrangement joins TRBV29-1 to TRBJ1-1, with TRBD1 identical over 9 bases. V lost 7 bases and J lost 3; bases outside the gene matches: 6. Germline CDR1 is SQVTM and CDR2 is ANQGSEA. This CDR3 comprises 13 residues. The CDR3 here is CSGRDRADTEAFF. The CDR3 DNA sequence: TGCAGCGGGCGGGACAGGGCCGACACTGAAGCTTTCTTT. Full variable domain (remainder filled in from reference TRBV29-1 and TRBJ1-1): SAVISQKPSRDICQRGTSLTIQCQVDSQVTMMFWYRQQPGQSLTLIATANQGSEATYESGFVIDKFPISRPNLTFSTLTVSNMSPEDSSIYLCSGRDRADTEAFFGQGTRLTVV.

The chain uses TRBV4-3 and TRBJ2-7; D uncertain. Germline assignment: CDR1 LGHNA and CDR2 YSLEER. Trimming pared 2 bases from V and 3 bases from J, leaving 11 bases between. This CDR3 spans 14 amino acids. CDR3 sequence: CASSQRVNSYEQYF. In nucleotides, the CDR3 is TGCGCCAGCAGCCAAAGAGTAAATAGCTACGAGCAGTACTTC.

The V call is TRBV7-6, the J call TRBJ2-2; TRBD1 aligns across 7 bases. The J segment lost 7 bases and the V segment lost 2 bases, leaving 10 bases of the junction unmatched. CDR1 and CDR2 from the germline V gene are SGHVS and FNYEAQ. This CDR3 region has 16 residues. The CDR3 DNA follows: TGTGCCAGCAGCTTATCCCCAACAGGGGCTTTCGGGGAGCTGTTTTTT. Protein product: CASSLSPTGAFGELFF.

J is TRBJ1-1 and V is TRBV24-1; D is possibly TRBD1 (6 bases). The CDR3 spans 11 residues. Trimming removed 5 bases from V and 8 bases from J, with 8 bases in between. Germline CDR1 KGHDR, CDR2 SFDVKD. CDR3 sequence reads: CATSVTGEAFF. The DNA of the CDR3 is TGTGCCACCAGTGTAACAGGGGAAGCTTTCTTT.

CDR3 region: CASSPLAGGPYEQYF. In nucleotides, the CDR3 is TGTGCCAGCAGCCCCCTGGCGGGAGGACCCTACGAGCAGTACTTC. The chain is built from TRBV6-2 or TRBV6-3 and TRBJ2-7; TRBD2 agrees at 8 bases. From germline, CDR1 is MNHEY and CDR2 SVGEGT. The V gene end was trimmed by 6 bases and the J gene end by 2 bases; junction bases not matched to a gene: 9. This CDR3 comprises 15 residues.

This rearrangement joins TRBV3-1 (or the pseudogene TRBV3-2) to TRBJ1-1; 10 nucleotides agree with TRBD1. The CDR3 length is 16 residues. V lost 4 bases, J lost 2 bases, and 7 bases stayed unmatched. Germline-derived CDR1 and CDR2 are LGHDT and YNNKEL (reference sequence). CDR3 protein: CASSLGQGSANTEAFF. The CDR3 nucleotides are TGTGCCAGCAGCCTGGGACAGGGGAGCGCTAACACTGAAGCTTTCTTT.

V is TRBV5-1 and J is TRBJ1-5, with 7 bases fitting TRBD1. The junction had 3 bases not matched to a gene; V was cut back by 1 base and J by 2 bases. The CDR3 totals 15 residues. CDR1 is SGHRS and CDR2 is YFSETQ in the germline V gene. The DNA for the CDR3 is TGCGCCAGCAGCTTGCAGGGGGAAGGCAATCAGCCCCAGCATTTT. Translating it yields CASSLQGEGNQPQHF. Full variable domain (missing parts from reference TRBV5-1 and TRBJ1-5): KAGVTQTPRYLIKTRGQQVTLSCSPISGHRSVSWYQQTPGQGLQFLFEYFSETQRNKGNFPGRFSGRQFSNSRSEMNVSTLELGDSALYLCASSLQGEGNQPQHFGDGTRLSIL.

The chain combines TRBV2 with TRBJ2-1, with D possibly matching TRBD2 (6 bases). This CDR3 is 13 amino acids long. CDR1 is SNHLY, CDR2 FYNNEI, per germline. V was clipped by 8 bases and J by 5 bases, with 13 bases between them. CDR3 coding DNA: TGTGCCAGCTTTGCGGGGCGCCACAATGAGCAGTTCTTC. Protein product: CASFAGRHNEQFF.

The V call is TRBV5-3, the J call TRBJ2-1; 10 nucleotides match TRBD2. TRBV5-3 is an open reading frame, and its role is uncertain. V was clipped by 1 base and J by 8 bases; unmatched bases: 9. This CDR3 is 16 amino acids long. As DNA, the CDR3 is TGTGCCAGAAGCTTGCCTCCTAGCGGGAGTTGGTATGAGCAGTTCTTC. This codes for CARSLPPSGSWYEQFF.

The chain has TRBV19 and TRBJ2-5; possibly TRBD2 for D (6 bases). Trimming cost V 4 bases and J 1 base, with 13 bases left between them. The CDR3 runs to 15 residues. In germline, CDR1 is LNHDA, CDR2 SQIVND (reference sequence). The chain's CDR3 is CASSNGGTIQETQYF. CDR3 nucleotides: TGTGCCAGTAGTAACGGGGGTACAATCCAAGAGACCCAGTACTTC.

This chain uses TRBV14 with TRBJ2-1, with 8 positions matching TRBD2. The CDR3 contains 14 residues. After removal of 7 bases from V and 3 bases from J, the junction contained 5 bases not matched to a gene. Germline assignment: CDR1 SGHDN and CDR2 FVKESK. The CDR3 nucleotides read TGTGCCAGCAATCTAGCGGGCTTCTACAATGAGCAGTTCTTC. Its protein is CASNLAGFYNEQFF.

This chain uses TRBV15 with TRBJ1-6, with D unclear. From germline, CDR1 is LNHNV and CDR2 YYDKDF (reference sequence). CDR3 length: 16 residues. V was pared by 0 bases and J by 5 bases, with 11 bases between. CDR3 region: CATSRDQNPDNSPLHF. The CDR3 nucleotides read TGTGCCACCAGCAGAGATCAAAACCCAGATAATTCACCCCTCCACTTT.

The V and J genes are TRBV27 and TRBJ1-1; no clear D. The germline V gene encodes CDR1 MNHEY and CDR2 SMNVEV (reference sequence). V gave up 0 bases and J gave up 7 bases, with 12 bases separating them. The CDR3 covers 14 residues. This CDR3 reads CASSLSRGLGEAFF. CDR3 DNA: TGTGCCAGCAGTTTATCGCGAGGGCTAGGTGAAGCTTTCTTT.

The rearrangement uses TRBV4-3 and TRBJ1-1; D perhaps matches TRBD1 (6 bases). Germline CDR1 is LGHNA and CDR2 is YSLEER. This CDR3 has 13 residues. V shed 0 bases and J shed 7 bases, with 9 bases lying between them. The CDR3 DNA is TGCGCCAGCAGCCAAGATGGGGGCTTTGAAGCTTTCTTT. Amino acids: CASSQDGGFEAFF.

This chain connects TRBV3-1 (or the pseudogene TRBV3-2) to TRBJ1-1; D gene ambiguous. The CDR3 sequence is 13 residues long. Germline values: CDR1 LGHDT, CDR2 YNNKEL (reference sequence). V dropped 3 bases and J dropped 8 bases, with 13 bases sitting between them. CDR3 sequence reads: CASSHTLPGEAFF. The CDR3 coding sequence is TGTGCCAGCAGCCACACCTTACCCGGGGAAGCTTTCTTT.

CDR3: CASSDSGVYEQYF. The CDR3 region has the DNA TGTGCCAGTAGTGACTCGGGGGTCTACGAGCAGTACTTC. The genes are TRBV19 and TRBJ2-7, with D tentatively TRBD2 (6 bases). The germline gives CDR1 LNHDA, CDR2 SQIVND (reference sequence). Trimming removed 5 bases from V and 3 bases from J, with 11 bases in between. CDR3 length: 13 residues.

The sample holds one count of this clone. V is TRBV18 and J is TRBJ2-7, with D possibly TRBD1 on 6 matching bases. The CDR3 totals 14 residues. CDR1 and CDR2 from the germline V gene are KGHSH and LQKENI. Trimming shortened V by 2 bases and J by 4 bases, and 12 bases separated the two germline ends. CDR3 nucleotides: TGTGCCAGCTCACCATCAGGGGAGCGGTACGAGCAGTACTTC. Translated: CASSPSGERYEQYF.

The chain uses TRBV28 and TRBJ1-2, with D maybe TRBD1 (5 bases). Germline V gene sequence: CDR1 MDHEN, CDR2 SYDVKM. The V end lost 6 bases, the J end lost 4 bases, and 12 bases lay between the germline ends. The length of the CDR3 is 13 residues. CDR3 sequence reads: CASRRDGSYGYTF. The CDR3 nucleotides are TGTGCCAGCAGGCGGGACGGGAGCTATGGCTACACCTTC.

The chain combines TRBV2 with TRBJ2-5; TRBD1 matches 7 bases. This CDR3 region has 15 residues. V gave up 4 bases and J gave up 4 bases; unmatched junction bases: 9. From germline, CDR1 is SNHLY and CDR2 FYNNEI. CDR3 nucleotide sequence: TGTGCCAGCAGTGCGGGACAGCCAGGGGGAGAGACCCAGTACTTC. It translates to CASSAGQPGGETQYF.

This clone was detected only a few times. The genes are TRBV2 and TRBJ2-7, with D hard to call. Germline CDR1 and CDR2: SNHLY and FYNNEI. The CDR3 totals 12 residues. The germline V and J ends were trimmed by 8 bases and 0 bases, with 8 bases remaining between them. The CDR3 DNA sequence: TGTGCCAGCGTGGCTTACTCCTACGAGCAGTACTTC. This gives the protein CASVAYSYEQYF.

The CDR3 bases are TGCGCCAGCAGCTTCTACAGGGATCAGAACACTGAAGCTTTCTTT. This gives the protein CASSFYRDQNTEAFF. The J gene is TRBJ1-1, the V gene TRBV5-1; TRBD1 might be the D (6 bases). The germline gives CDR1 SGHRS, CDR2 YFSETQ. Trimming shortened V by 2 bases and J by 1 base, and 12 bases separated the two germline ends. This CDR3 has 15 residues.

The chain recombines TRBV15 with TRBJ1-6; TRBD1 aligns across 7 bases. The V gene's germline CDR1 is LNHNV and CDR2 YYDKDF (reference sequence). The CDR3 runs 16 residues. V lost 4 bases to trimming and J lost 0 bases; unmatched junction nucleotides: 3. The CDR3 coding sequence is TGTGCCACCAGCAAGGACAGGAGCTCCTATAATTCACCCCTCCACTTT. Amino acids: CATSKDRSSYNSPLHF.

V usage is TRBV6-1 and J usage is TRBJ1-5, with TRBD1 as a possible D gene (5 bases). The CDR3 consists of 16 residues. Trimming left V 4 bases short and J 4 bases short, with 17 bases between. Germline-derived CDR1 and CDR2 are MNHNS and SASEGT. CDR3 sequence reads: CASSGGGQGRNQPQHF. The CDR3 nucleotides are TGTGCCAGCAGTGGGGGGGGTCAAGGGAGAAATCAGCCCCAGCATTTT.

This chain connects TRBV7-7 to TRBJ2-5; D is unclear. V was cut by 1 base and J by 2 bases, with 11 bases left in between. Germline loops: CDR1 SSHAT, CDR2 FNYEAQ (reference sequence). The CDR3 has 15 residues. CDR3 sequence reads: CASSLGAVLQETQYF. The CDR3 DNA reads as TGTGCCAGCAGCTTAGGGGCCGTGTTACAAGAGACCCAGTACTTC.

The chain is built from TRBV3-1 (or the pseudogene TRBV3-2) and TRBJ1-4, with D hard to call. Per the germline V gene, CDR1 is LGHDT and CDR2 is YNNKEL (reference sequence). The CDR3 totals 15 residues. The V end lost 1 base, the J end lost 4 bases, and 10 bases lay between the germline ends. The CDR3: CASSQAFGYNEKLFF. Here the CDR3 DNA reads TGTGCCAGCAGCCAAGCGTTCGGGTATAATGAAAAACTGTTTTTT.